These T cell receptor beta chains were read from a single sample in a study of human T cells and chemical hapten exposure. TCRdb passed the RACE reads through MiXCR, listing each CDR3 protein once. The table includes 180,000 or so distinct CDR3 sequences, 24% detected once. This material consisted of whole blood, taken in connection with sensitization to the hapten diphenylcyclopropenone (DPC). These receptors were taken from a woman in her 40s with alopecia areata. Some clones in this sample may be carry-over from other donors' samples. Both conserved end residues are part of each CDR3. The order of the fields is CDR3 protein, CDR3 DNA, D gene, V gene, clone size, J gene, CDR3 length. The D gene is left open where the match is weak. The size entry is marked missing in some rows and otherwise reads once, few, many or a size class.

cdr3_aa: CSAPSPYEQYF
cdr3_nt: TGCAGTGCCCCTTCCCCCTACGAGCAGTACTTC
d_call: -
v_call: TRBV20-1
clone_size: -
j_call: TRBJ2-7
cdr3_length: 11

cdr3_aa: CATGGPGAYEQYF
cdr3_nt: TGTGCCACTGGAGGTCCGGGAGCCTACGAGCAGTACTTC
d_call: -
v_call: TRBV13
clone_size: -
j_call: TRBJ2-7
cdr3_length: 13

cdr3_aa: CASGGGLAQYF
cdr3_nt: TGTGCCAGCGGGGGAGGCCTGGCGCAGTATTTT
d_call: -
v_call: TRBV12-3/TRBV12-4
clone_size: -
j_call: TRBJ2-3
cdr3_length: 11

cdr3_aa: CASSYSVGEQYF
cdr3_nt: TGTGCCAGCAGTTACTCTGTTGGCGAGCAGTACTTC
d_call: -
v_call: TRBV6-5
clone_size: few
j_call: TRBJ2-7
cdr3_length: 12

cdr3_aa: CASSQDPGRSYNSPLHF
cdr3_nt: TGTGCCAGCAGCCAAGATCCCGGGCGCTCCTATAATTCACCCCTCCACTTT
d_call: -
v_call: TRBV14
clone_size: few
j_call: TRBJ1-6
cdr3_length: 17

cdr3_aa: CASSIQGFYNEQFF
cdr3_nt: TGTGCCAGCAGTATACAGGGATTCTACAATGAGCAGTTCTTC
d_call: -
v_call: TRBV21-1
clone_size: -
j_call: TRBJ2-1
cdr3_length: 14

cdr3_aa: CSAKKEAASTDTQYF
cdr3_nt: TGCAGTGCTAAGAAAGAGGCAGCCAGCACAGATACGCAGTATTTT
d_call: -
v_call: TRBV20-1
clone_size: many
j_call: TRBJ2-3
cdr3_length: 15

cdr3_aa: CSVVTTNEKLFF
cdr3_nt: TGCAGCGTTGTGACAACTAATGAAAAACTGTTTTTT
d_call: -
v_call: TRBV29-1
clone_size: many
j_call: TRBJ1-4
cdr3_length: 12

cdr3_aa: CASSPRPGQGSDNEQFF
cdr3_nt: TGCGCCAGCAGCCCAAGGCCGGGACAGGGCTCGGACAATGAGCAGTTCTTC
d_call: TRBD1
v_call: TRBV4-1
clone_size: -
j_call: TRBJ2-1
cdr3_length: 17

cdr3_aa: CASSLTHPDEQFF
cdr3_nt: TGTGCCAGCAGCTTAACCCACCCCGATGAGCAGTTCTTC
d_call: -
v_call: TRBV7-9
clone_size: -
j_call: TRBJ2-1
cdr3_length: 13

cdr3_aa: CSARSTLSVF
cdr3_nt: TGCAGTGCTAGATCTACTCTGAGTGTCTTC
d_call: -
v_call: TRBV20-1
clone_size: -
j_call: TRBJ2-1
cdr3_length: 10

cdr3_aa: CASTSPSSTDTQYF
cdr3_nt: TGTGCCAGCACCTCTCCGTCCAGCACAGATACGCAGTATTTT
d_call: -
v_call: TRBV6-2/TRBV6-3
clone_size: few
j_call: TRBJ2-3
cdr3_length: 14

cdr3_aa: CASSQALARGTYEQYF
cdr3_nt: TGCGCCAGCAGCCAAGCTCTCGCCAGGGGGACCTACGAGCAGTACTTC
d_call: TRBD1
v_call: TRBV4-3
clone_size: -
j_call: TRBJ2-7
cdr3_length: 16

cdr3_aa: CASSQGTGQETQYF
cdr3_nt: TGTGCCAGCAGCCAAGGGACAGGGCAAGAGACCCAGTACTTC
d_call: TRBD1
v_call: TRBV3-1
clone_size: few
j_call: TRBJ2-5
cdr3_length: 14

cdr3_aa: CASIPGGSYEQYF
cdr3_nt: TGTGCCAGCATCCCAGGTGGTTCCTACGAGCAGTACTTC
d_call: -
v_call: TRBV6-2/TRBV6-3
clone_size: -
j_call: TRBJ2-7
cdr3_length: 13

cdr3_aa: CASSYPRTGPSHTDTQYF
cdr3_nt: TGTGCCAGCAGTTACCCCCGGACAGGTCCGTCACACACAGATACGCAGTATTTT
d_call: TRBD1
v_call: TRBV28
clone_size: -
j_call: TRBJ2-3
cdr3_length: 18

cdr3_aa: CSALTSGRTYNEQFF
cdr3_nt: TGCAGTGCCTTGACTAGCGGGAGAACCTACAATGAGCAGTTCTTC
d_call: TRBD2
v_call: TRBV20-1
clone_size: few
j_call: TRBJ2-1
cdr3_length: 15

cdr3_aa: CASSPPGGFGEAFF
cdr3_nt: TGTGCCAGCAGCCCCCCCGGCGGGTTCGGGGAAGCTTTCTTT
d_call: -
v_call: TRBV7-2
clone_size: -
j_call: TRBJ1-1
cdr3_length: 14

cdr3_aa: CASSVAGQGNSLHF
cdr3_nt: TGTGCCAGCAGCGTAGCGGGACAGGGAAATTCCCTCCACTTT
d_call: TRBD1
v_call: TRBV9
clone_size: -
j_call: TRBJ1-6
cdr3_length: 14

cdr3_aa: CSVDWEYGYTF
cdr3_nt: TGCAGCGTTGACTGGGAATATGGCTACACCTTC
d_call: -
v_call: TRBV29-1
clone_size: -
j_call: TRBJ1-2
cdr3_length: 11

cdr3_aa: CASSLGAGAGTGELFF
cdr3_nt: TGTGCCAGCAGCTTGGGGGCAGGGGCGGGCACCGGGGAGCTGTTTTTT
d_call: -
v_call: TRBV4-2
clone_size: -
j_call: TRBJ2-2
cdr3_length: 16

cdr3_aa: CSESGAQGTDTQYF
cdr3_nt: TGCAGCGAGTCAGGGGCCCAAGGCACAGATACGCAGTATTTT
d_call: -
v_call: TRBV29-1
clone_size: few
j_call: TRBJ2-3
cdr3_length: 14

cdr3_aa: CASSFGRTVNTEAFF
cdr3_nt: TGTGCCAGCAGTTTTGGGCGGACAGTGAACACTGAAGCTTTCTTT
d_call: -
v_call: TRBV12-3/TRBV12-4
clone_size: few
j_call: TRBJ1-1
cdr3_length: 15

cdr3_aa: CSVDGGNYGYTF
cdr3_nt: TGCAGCGTTGATGGTGGGAACTATGGCTACACCTTC
d_call: -
v_call: TRBV29-1
clone_size: many
j_call: TRBJ1-2
cdr3_length: 12

cdr3_aa: CSARDPGQTWGNEQFF
cdr3_nt: TGCAGTGCTAGAGACCCTGGGCAAACCTGGGGGAATGAGCAGTTCTTC
d_call: -
v_call: TRBV20-1
clone_size: -
j_call: TRBJ2-1
cdr3_length: 16

cdr3_aa: CASSSQSLVLSERYF
cdr3_nt: TGTGCCAGCAGTTCCCAAAGTCTAGTTCTATCCGAGCGGTACTTC
d_call: -
v_call: TRBV6-5
clone_size: few
j_call: TRBJ2-7
cdr3_length: 15

cdr3_aa: CASSGPGTANQPQHF
cdr3_nt: TGTGCCAGCAGTGGTCCCGGGACAGCAAATCAGCCCCAGCATTTT
d_call: TRBD1
v_call: TRBV6-1
clone_size: -
j_call: TRBJ1-5
cdr3_length: 15

cdr3_aa: CSVGFRTGGAPNTGELFF
cdr3_nt: TGCAGCGTTGGATTTCGGACAGGGGGGGCCCCGAACACCGGGGAGCTGTTTTTT
d_call: TRBD1
v_call: TRBV29-1
clone_size: few
j_call: TRBJ2-2
cdr3_length: 18

cdr3_aa: CASSLAGTGEQYF
cdr3_nt: TGTGCCAGCAGCTTGGCGGGCACCGGGGAGCAGTACTTC
d_call: -
v_call: TRBV5-4
clone_size: -
j_call: TRBJ2-7
cdr3_length: 13

cdr3_aa: CSARDRVLETQYF
cdr3_nt: TGCAGTGCTAGAGATAGGGTTTTGGAGACCCAGTACTTC
d_call: -
v_call: TRBV20-1
clone_size: -
j_call: TRBJ2-5
cdr3_length: 13

cdr3_aa: CASSYSTGEGQPQHF
cdr3_nt: TGTGCCAGCAGTTACTCAACAGGGGAGGGTCAGCCCCAGCATTTT
d_call: TRBD1
v_call: TRBV6-6
clone_size: -
j_call: TRBJ1-5
cdr3_length: 15

cdr3_aa: CASSPPDRGHEQFF
cdr3_nt: TGTGCCAGCAGCCCCCCCGACAGGGGGCATGAGCAGTTCTTC
d_call: TRBD1
v_call: TRBV28
clone_size: -
j_call: TRBJ2-1
cdr3_length: 14

cdr3_aa: CASSLDRGNEQYF
cdr3_nt: TGTGCCAGCAGCCTAGACAGGGGCAACGAGCAGTACTTC
d_call: TRBD1
v_call: TRBV5-6
clone_size: -
j_call: TRBJ2-7
cdr3_length: 13

cdr3_aa: CASSLAGGPNTGELFF
cdr3_nt: TGTGCCAGCAGCCTAGCGGGAGGACCGAACACCGGGGAGCTGTTTTTT
d_call: TRBD2
v_call: TRBV6-6
clone_size: few
j_call: TRBJ2-2
cdr3_length: 16

cdr3_aa: CSVGRGLDSPLHF
cdr3_nt: TGCAGCGTTGGGCGGGGGCTTGATTCACCCCTCCACTTT
d_call: -
v_call: TRBV29-1
clone_size: -
j_call: TRBJ1-6
cdr3_length: 13

cdr3_aa: CASSYETVNTEAFF
cdr3_nt: TGTGCCAGCAGTTACGAGACTGTGAACACTGAAGCTTTCTTT
d_call: -
v_call: TRBV6-6
clone_size: few
j_call: TRBJ1-1
cdr3_length: 14

cdr3_aa: CSVNRGPSYEQYF
cdr3_nt: TGCAGCGTAAACAGGGGGCCCTCCTACGAGCAGTACTTC
d_call: TRBD1
v_call: TRBV29-1
clone_size: -
j_call: TRBJ2-7
cdr3_length: 13

cdr3_aa: CASSSGQASYGYTF
cdr3_nt: TGTGCCAGCAGTTCAGGACAGGCCAGCTATGGCTACACCTTC
d_call: TRBD1
v_call: TRBV28
clone_size: many
j_call: TRBJ1-2
cdr3_length: 14

cdr3_aa: CASSLAPSSGSVKNEQFF
cdr3_nt: TGTGCTAGCAGCTTAGCCCCTTCTAGCGGGAGTGTAAAGAATGAGCAGTTCTTC
d_call: TRBD2
v_call: TRBV7-7
clone_size: -
j_call: TRBJ2-1
cdr3_length: 18

cdr3_aa: CASIPLAGGRYTGELFF
cdr3_nt: TGTGCCAGCATCCCTTTAGCGGGAGGGCGGTACACCGGGGAGCTGTTTTTT
d_call: TRBD2
v_call: TRBV12-3/TRBV12-4
clone_size: -
j_call: TRBJ2-2
cdr3_length: 17

cdr3_aa: CASSLDSSYGYTF
cdr3_nt: TGTGCCAGCAGCTTGGACAGCTCCTATGGCTACACCTTC
d_call: -
v_call: TRBV7-8
clone_size: -
j_call: TRBJ1-2
cdr3_length: 13

cdr3_aa: CASSSRDRMTYEQYF
cdr3_nt: TGTGCCAGCAGCTCCCGGGACAGGATGACCTACGAGCAGTACTTC
d_call: TRBD1
v_call: TRBV7-2
clone_size: few
j_call: TRBJ2-7
cdr3_length: 15

cdr3_aa: CSANPPYNEQFF
cdr3_nt: TGCAGTGCCAACCCCCCGTACAATGAGCAGTTCTTC
d_call: -
v_call: TRBV20-1
clone_size: few
j_call: TRBJ2-1
cdr3_length: 12

cdr3_aa: CASSSQTSGVTYEQYF
cdr3_nt: TGTGCCAGCAGTTCCCAGACTAGCGGGGTAACCTACGAGCAGTACTTC
d_call: TRBD2
v_call: TRBV12-3/TRBV12-4
clone_size: -
j_call: TRBJ2-7
cdr3_length: 16